These 21 T cell receptor beta chains came from one sample sequenced in a study of cytomegalovirus exposure and HLA in healthy donors. A multiplex PCR was run with 60 Vbeta primers and 13 Jbeta primers. Here immunoSEQ multiplex PCR was the method, and the copy in TCRdb shows in-frame clones only, minus some. Among over 150,000 clones listed, roughly 85% were seen once. Input material: PBMCs. The receptors come from a man aged 40-50 years in good health and CMV-seronegative.

The chain recombines TRBV11-3 with TRBJ1-1, with 8 bases lining up with TRBD1. V gave up 5 bases and J gave up 3 bases; unmatched junction bases: 11. Germline V gives CDR1 SGHNT, CDR2 YENEEA. CDR3 size: 16 residues. The CDR3 region is CASSAPQGAPHTEAFF. CDR3 nucleotide sequence: TGTGCCAGCAGCGCACCCCAGGGGGCCCCTCACACTGAAGCTTTCTTT.

Regarding this clone: One end of the junction is discordant with germline, which a read error may explain. This chain joins TRBV28 and TRBJ1-1; no clear D. CDR3 length: 13 amino acids. CDR1 MDHEN and CDR2 SYDVKM come from the germline V gene. Written as DNA, the CDR3 is TGTGTCAGCAGTTTGGGCGCCCCCCCTGAAGCTTTCTTT. This sequence encodes CVSSLGAPPEAFF. The full variable domain, completed using reference TRBV28 and TRBJ1-1, is DVKVTQSSRYLVKRTGEKVFLECVQDMDHENMFWYRQDPGLGLRLIYFSYDVKMKEKGDIPEGYSVSREKKERFSLILESASTNQTSMYLCVSSLGAPPEAFFGQGTRLTVV.

The chain is built from TRBV2 and TRBJ1-3; TRBD1 matches 11 bases. Germline trimming cut 8 bases from V and 4 bases from J; bases unmatched to any gene: 4. The CDR3 has 14 residues. Germline V lookup: CDR1 SNHLY, CDR2 FYNNEI. In DNA, the CDR3 is TGTGCCAGCGGGACAGGGGGAAACGGAAACACCATATATTTT. Its translation: CASGTGGNGNTIYF.

V is TRBV19 and J is TRBJ2-7; 7 positions agree with TRBD1. Trimming cost V 4 bases and J 5 bases; bases outside gene matches: 5. Per the germline V gene, CDR1 is LNHDA and CDR2 is SQIVND (reference sequence). This CDR3 has 13 amino acids. As DNA, the CDR3 is TGTGCCAGTAGTAAAGGGGGCTTCGACGAGCAGTACTTC. This encodes CASSKGGFDEQYF.

A word on this clone: Distinct nucleotide sequences in the sample also encode this CDR3. The CDR3: CASSLQGQPQHF. CDR3 nucleotide sequence: TGTGCCAGCAGTTTACAGGGTCAGCCCCAGCATTTT. V gene TRBV27 combines with J gene TRBJ1-5, with D tentatively TRBD1 (5 bases). Germline-derived CDR1 and CDR2 are MNHEY and SMNVEV (reference sequence). This CDR3 is built from 12 residues. V was cut by 2 bases and J by 6 bases, with 5 bases left in between.

The J gene is TRBJ2-3, the V gene TRBV6-6, with D possibly being TRBD2 (5 bases). CDR1 and CDR2 (germline): MNHNY, SVGAGI (reference sequence). V lost 6 bases and J lost 6, with 10 bases in between. This CDR3 has 12 amino acids. DNA for the CDR3: TGTGCCAGCAGCCCGGACTCCGATACGCAGTATTTT. This codes for CASSPDSDTQYF.

Here the CDR3 DNA reads TGTGCCCTTGGGCAGGGGGGAATGAACACTGAAGCTTTCTTT. Its protein is CALGQGGMNTEAFF. The rearrangement joins TRBV6-1 to TRBJ1-1, with TRBD1 matching over 7 bases. Germline V lookup: CDR1 MNHNS, CDR2 SASEGT. The CDR3 has 14 amino acids. Losses at the gene ends were 11 bases for V and 0 bases for J; bases not matched to a gene: 9.

The rearrangement joins TRBV6-1 to TRBJ1-2; no reliable D call. Deletions cut 6 bases from V and 12 bases from J, with 20 bases between. The CDR3 is made up of 13 amino acids. Germline loops: CDR1 MNHNS, CDR2 SASEGT. The CDR3 bases are TGTGCCAGCAGAGAATCAGGTCATGGGAGGCACACCTTC. Encoded protein: CASRESGHGRHTF.

The chain employs TRBV28 and TRBJ1-1, with 9 bases lining up with TRBD1. CDR1 and CDR2 (germline): MDHEN, SYDVKM. The CDR3 length is 16 residues. Unmatched junction bases numbered 8, after V lost 4 bases and J lost 2 bases. The CDR3: CASSSTTGGRNTEAFF. In nucleotides, the CDR3 is TGTGCCAGCAGTTCCACCACAGGGGGCCGTAACACTGAAGCTTTCTTT. Full variable domain (missing parts from reference TRBV28 and TRBJ1-1): DVKVTQSSRYLVKRTGEKVFLECVQDMDHENMFWYRQDPGLGLRLIYFSYDVKMKEKGDIPEGYSVSREKKERFSLILESASTNQTSMYLCASSSTTGGRNTEAFFGQGTRLTVV.

The chain employs TRBV25-1 and TRBJ1-2; possible D gene TRBD1, 5 bases. The germline V gene encodes CDR1 MGHDK and CDR2 SYGVNS. V was clipped by 2 bases and J by 4 bases, with 8 bases between them. The CDR3 totals 13 residues. CDR3 DNA: TGTGCCAGCAGTGAAAGGGGCTTCTATGGCTACACCTTC. Its protein product is CASSERGFYGYTF.

The chain uses TRBV29-1 and TRBJ2-7, with D tentatively TRBD2 (5 bases). The CDR3 is 15 amino acids. From germline, CDR1 is SQVTM and CDR2 ANQGSEA. V was cut by 0 bases and J by 2 bases, with 14 bases left in between. The CDR3 coding sequence is TGCAGCGTTGAAGATCGAGGCGGGCCGACCTACGAGCAGTACTTC. It encodes CSVEDRGGPTYEQYF.

This rearrangement joins TRBV20-1 to TRBJ1-1; no definite D call. CDR1 and CDR2 (germline): DFQATT, SNEGSKA (reference sequence). The CDR3 consists of 11 residues. V lost 0 bases to trimming and J lost 7 bases, with 6 bases between them. The CDR3: CSARDRGEAFF. The CDR3 bases are TGCAGTGCTAGAGATCGCGGTGAAGCTTTCTTT.

CDR3 bases: TGTGCCAGTAGCATACAGGGTTCAGCCTACGAGCAGTACTTC. As protein: CASSIQGSAYEQYF. This chain uses TRBV19 with TRBJ2-7, with D tentatively TRBD1 (6 bases). The length of the CDR3 is 14 residues. Germline CDR1 LNHDA, CDR2 SQIVND (reference sequence). Trimming removed 6 bases at V and 2 bases at J, with 14 bases between.

The chain carries TRBV7-2 and TRBJ2-5, with 7 bases matching TRBD1. The CDR3 is 15 residues long. Trimming cost V 1 base and J 3 bases; bases outside gene matches: 5. CDR1 and CDR2 (germline): SGHTA, FQGNSA. The chain's CDR3 is CASSLGATGEETQYF. The CDR3 DNA sequence: TGTGCCAGCAGCTTAGGGGCTACAGGGGAAGAGACCCAGTACTTC.

This clone was counted between two and nine times. The J gene is TRBJ2-4, the V gene TRBV7-2; D is undetermined. CDR1 SGHTA and CDR2 FQGNSA come from the germline V gene. V was shortened by 0 bases and J by 2 bases, with 11 bases between the two germline ends. The length of the CDR3 is 16 residues. The CDR3 sequence: CASSLATASTKNIQYF. The CDR3, as DNA: TGTGCCAGCAGCTTAGCCACAGCATCGACCAAAAACATTCAGTACTTC.

In this sample, this clone turned up once. The genes are TRBV6-5 and TRBJ1-4; the D gene is possibly TRBD1 (5 bases). The CDR3 covers 14 residues. From germline, CDR1 is MNHEY and CDR2 SVGAGI. Trimming took 2 bases from V and 8 from J, leaving 12 bases between them. Written as DNA, the CDR3 is TGTGCCAGCAGTTACATTCAGGGAAGGGAAAAACTGTTTTTT. Translated: CASSYIQGREKLFF.

This chain joins TRBV27 and TRBJ2-3; D is perhaps TRBD2 (5 bases). The germline CDR1 and CDR2 sequences are MNHEY and SMNVEV (reference sequence). V gave up 5 bases and J gave up 1 base, with 10 bases separating them. This CDR3 is 14 amino acids long. The CDR3 region has the DNA TGTGCCAGCAGTACAAACGGGGGCACAGATACGCAGTATTTT. It codes for CASSTNGGTDTQYF.

The gene calls are TRBV7-9 and TRBJ2-3; tentatively, D is TRBD2 (5 bases). The CDR3 has 14 residues. Per germline, CDR1 SEHNR and CDR2 FQNEAQ (reference sequence). Trimming left V 3 bases short and J 2 bases short, with 9 bases between. CDR3 residues: CASSLERTTDTQYF. In DNA, the CDR3 is TGTGCCAGCAGCTTGGAGCGGACCACAGATACGCAGTATTTT.

J is TRBJ1-5 and V is TRBV5-5, with D perhaps TRBD1 (6 bases). The germline V gene has CDR1 SGHKS and CDR2 YYEKEE (reference sequence). V was clipped by 3 bases and J by 5 bases, with 15 bases between them. CDR3 length: 15 amino acids. The CDR3 bases are TGTGCCAGCAGCTGGGGGGCGGGGGGGGATCAGCCCCAGCATTTT. It encodes CASSWGAGGDQPQHF. Full variable domain (remainder filled in from reference TRBV5-5 and TRBJ1-5): DAGVTQSPTHLIKTRGQQVTLRCSPISGHKSVSWYQQVLGQGPQFIFQYYEKEERGRGNFPDRFSARQFPNYSSELNVNALLLGDSALYLCASSWGAGGDQPQHFGDGTRLSIL.

The chain recombines TRBV5-4 with TRBJ1-1; the D gene is possibly TRBD1 (6 bases). Germline loops: CDR1 SGHNT, CDR2 YYREEE (reference sequence). This CDR3 contains 14 residues. The germline V and J ends were trimmed by 3 bases and 0 bases, with 9 bases remaining between them. In nucleotides, the CDR3 is TGTGCCAGCAGCTATGGACAGTTGAACACTGAAGCTTTCTTT. This translates into CASSYGQLNTEAFF.

This chain joins TRBV19 and TRBJ2-5; 10 bases agree with TRBD2. Germline lookup yields CDR1 LNHDA and CDR2 SQIVND (reference sequence). The V and J ends lost 2 bases and 1 base, in that order; junction bases with no gene match: 4. The CDR3 covers 16 residues. The CDR3 nucleotides read TGTGCCAGTAGTATACCCCGGACTAGCGGCCAAGAGACCCAGTACTTC. Translation gives CASSIPRTSGQETQYF.